This TCR beta chain appears in the sequencing data of a study of T-cell reconstitution after alpha-beta-depleted transplantation in children. The study's findings and limits: T-cell counts and diversity were attributed mostly to newly produced T cells one year after transplant. Where alpha-beta T cells came from about two months after transplant was reportedly several hundred expanded graft clones. Surviving recipient T cells and thymic progenitors accounted for the high day-60 TCRbeta diversity observed in some patients.

Unique molecular identifiers were built into the TCRbeta library. TCRdb independently ran MiXCR on the PCR reads; one entry per CDR3 protein. The sample has a few hundred thousand distinct CDR3 sequences, roughly 9.1% seen once. Details on this clonotype: Antigen: not known.

Trimming cost V 0 bases and J 10 bases; bases outside gene matches: 11. The CDR3 spans 16 residues. CDR1 and CDR2 from the germline V gene are SGHRS and YFSETQ. The specimen was PBMCs, collected before TCRalphabeta/CD19-depleted stem cell transplant. The chain links TRBV5-1 to TRBJ2-1; 9 nucleotides match TRBD2. This receptor was taken from a boy younger than two with acute myeloid leukemia, due to receive a stem cell transplant. The CDR3 bases are TGCGCCAGCAGCTTGGCCGCGCGGGGGGGGATGGACGAGCAGTTCTTC. It encodes CASSLAARGGMDEQFF.